This TCR beta chain comes out of a study of beta chain features in type 1 diabetes. Background on the study: Healthy donors and patients showed comparable age, gender and cell yields. Cells sorted and examined across all samples totaled more than 90,000,000.

Germline V gene sequence: CDR1 LGHNA, CDR2 YNFKEQ. This CDR3 has 16 residues. V was cut by 4 bases and J by 0 bases, with 13 bases left in between. The investigators reverse transcribed all of the isolated RNA, so they sequenced expressed TCRB transcripts. The method was immunoSEQ multiplex PCR; TCRdb's version includes in-frame clones alone and lacks a portion of them. The table lists 300,000 or so clones, roughly 8% of them singletons. The chain has TRBV4-2 and TRBJ2-1, with D unclear. Sequencing input: central memory CD4+ T cells from blood. The clonotype was recovered from a woman under 30 in good health. The CDR3 nucleotides are TGTGCCAGCAGCCCTACGGCGGCATCCTCCTACAATGAGCAGTTCTTC. It encodes CASSPTAASSYNEQFF.